This T cell receptor beta chain was obtained from a study of cytomegalovirus exposure and HLA in healthy donors. CDR3 length: 16 amino acids. Germline CDR1 and CDR2: SGHTA and FQGNSA. The V gene end was trimmed by 5 bases and the J gene end by 5 bases; junction bases not matched to a gene: 6. This clone was recorded a few times. PCR used 60 Vbeta primers and 13 Jbeta primers. Clones were read by immunoSEQ multiplex PCR, and TCRdb kept only the in-frame ones, dropping some. The repertoire includes more than 100,000 clones, around 67% of them detected once, and 4.1% sits in the top ten. The specimen was PBMCs. The origin of this receptor is a woman in her 40s in good health and CMV-seronegative. V gene TRBV7-2 combines with J gene TRBJ2-5; 15 bases fit TRBD2. The CDR3 loop is CASSRGLAGGFETQYF. The DNA for the CDR3 is TGTGCCAGCAGCCGCGGACTAGCGGGGGGGTTCGAGACCCAGTACTTC.